The clone carrying this T cell receptor (beta chain) was picked up a small number of times. TCRdb re-called the 5' RACE reads with MiXCR, one entry per CDR3 protein. The sample lists nearly 250,000 distinct CDR3 sequences, 15% occurring once. This specimen belongs to a study of T-cell memory formation after mild COVID-19. From germline, CDR1 is SGHRS and CDR2 YFSETQ. V was pared by 3 bases and J by 4 bases, with 10 bases between. This CDR3 is built from 13 residues. This chain links TRBV5-1 with TRBJ2-5, with D perhaps matching TRBD1 (6 bases). Sequences were obtained from PBMCs or a T cell subset sorted from them (not recorded which). The TCR sequence derives from an adult woman who had mild COVID-19 (a few samples of this study predate the infection). Cell type and time point are not known. The CDR3: CASSSGVAETQYF. The CDR3, as DNA: TGCGCCAGCAGCTCAGGGGTAGCAGAGACCCAGTACTTC.